A selection of T cell receptor beta chains follows, all from one sample in a study of T cells in Graves' hyperthyroidism and ophthalmopathy. MiXCR, applied by TCRdb to the multiplex PCR reads, yields one record per CDR3 protein. The data hold 600,000 to 700,000 distinct CDR3 sequences, with about 45% observed a single time. The sample consisted of peripheral blood or thyroid tissue (not recorded which). The receptors were gathered from an adult man with Graves' disease, either hyperthyroidism or ophthalmopathy (not recorded which). Both conserved end residues are part of each CDR3. Fields, in order: J gene, V gene, clone size, D gene, CDR3 DNA, CDR3 protein. D genes are given only for firm matches. Clone size appears in some rows only: once, few, many, or a class for an expanded clone.

TRBJ1-2	TRBV29-1	many	-	TGCAGCGTTGGGCCGGGCAAGAACTATGGCTACACCTTC	CSVGPGKNYGYTF
TRBJ1-1	TRBV2	-	-	TGTGCCAGCAGTGAAGGGACATCGCTGAACACTGAAGCTTTCTTT	CASSEGTSLNTEAFF
TRBJ1-5	TRBV29-1	many	-	TGCAGCGTTGGGGGGGCTCAGCAGCCCCAGCATTTT	CSVGGAQQPQHF
TRBJ1-5	TRBV20-1	few	TRBD1	TGCAGTGCTTGGGGACAGGGCGTGAATCAGCCCCAGCATTTT	CSAWGQGVNQPQHF
TRBJ1-2	TRBV2	-	-	TGTGCCAGAACAGGGACGTTTGGCTACACCTTC	CARTGTFGYTF
TRBJ2-7	TRBV7-9	few	TRBD1	TGTGCCAGCAGGCCGGGACAGGGGGCAGGAGAGCAGTACTTC	CASRPGQGAGEQYF
TRBJ2-7	TRBV7-9	many	-	TGTGCCAGCAGCACTAGGGCGGGCACCTACGAGCAGTACTTC	CASSTRAGTYEQYF
TRBJ2-5	TRBV9	few	TRBD1	TGTGTCAGCAGCGTAGGGGACAGGGTCAGTGAGACCCAGTACTTC	CVSSVGDRVSETQYF
TRBJ2-5	TRBV13	many	-	TGTGCCAGCAGCTACGAGGGGCAGCAAGAGACCCAGTACTTC	CASSYEGQQETQYF
TRBJ1-4	TRBV11-2	many	-	TGTGCCAGCAGTCGAGCAGTGGGGACAACTAATGAAAAACTGTTTTTT	CASSRAVGTTNEKLFF
TRBJ1-6	TRBV2	-	TRBD1	TGTGCCAGCAGCTTAGCACAGGGGGCCTATTCACCCCTCCACTTT	CASSLAQGAYSPLHF
TRBJ2-5	TRBV7-2	-	-	TGTGCCAGCAGTTCAACTTCGGGGACCCAGTACTTC	CASSSTSGTQYF
TRBJ1-4	TRBV7-6	few	-	TGTGCCAGCAGCCATCGACGGAGCCATAATGAAAAACTGTTTTTT	CASSHRRSHNEKLFF
TRBJ1-5	TRBV19	many	TRBD1	TGTGCCGGCGGGACAGTTCAGCCCCAGCATTTT	CAGGTVQPQHF
TRBJ1-5	TRBV25-1	-	TRBD1	TGTGCCAGCAGTGAATTTGGACAGGGCTTAACTCAGCCCCAGCATTTT	CASSEFGQGLTQPQHF
TRBJ2-3	TRBV15	once	TRBD1	TGTGCCACCAGCCCCGACAGGGGCAGCACAGATACGCAGTATTTT	CATSPDRGSTDTQYF
TRBJ1-2	TRBV6-5	-	TRBD1	TGTGCCAGCATTCCAGCCCGCGGGACAGGGAGAGGCTACACCTTC	CASIPARGTGRGYTF
TRBJ1-4	TRBV7-9	many	-	TGTGCCAGCAGCTTAGACCGGAGCCGTTTTGAAAAACTGTTTTTT	CASSLDRSRFEKLFF
TRBJ2-5	TRBV11-3	many	-	TGTGCCAGCAGCTTAGTAGGGGACGAGACCCAGTACTTC	CASSLVGDETQYF
TRBJ1-4	TRBV5-1	many	TRBD1	TGCGCCAGCAGCTGGACAGGAGAGAGGGAAAAACTGTTTTTT	CASSWTGEREKLFF